This record concerns one T cell receptor beta chain sequence. Its target is unknown. This entry comes from a study of shared clonotypes between healthy human individuals. General study results and limits: Generation probabilities of non-shared clonotypes were lower (relative to those shared by all four donors). In general, naive subsets displayed greater estimated richness than memory subsets did.

V lost 0 bases, J lost 6 bases, and 3 bases stayed unmatched. The CDR3 sequence is 15 residues long. CDR1 and CDR2 (germline): SGHTA, FQGNSA. Splitting the CD4+ cells yielded a CD45RA+ naive subset and a CD45RA-negative memory subset. This was a deep-level run. Libraries were prepared by immunoSEQ multiplex PCR; TCRdb keeps only in-frame clonotypes and omits some of them. Of about 2.4 million clones listed, approximately 94% were seen once; the top ten hold 0.11% to 0.15%. The rearrangement links TRBV7-2 to TRBJ2-1; 9 bases align to TRBD2. The sample was naive CD4+ T cells sorted from blood. Subset reported: CD45RA+ positively selected. The sequence derives from a man between 18 and 35 years old in good health. In DNA, the CDR3 is TGTGCCAGCAGCTTAGCTAGCGGGAGATTCAATGAGCAGTTCTTC. Its translation is CASSLASGRFNEQFF.